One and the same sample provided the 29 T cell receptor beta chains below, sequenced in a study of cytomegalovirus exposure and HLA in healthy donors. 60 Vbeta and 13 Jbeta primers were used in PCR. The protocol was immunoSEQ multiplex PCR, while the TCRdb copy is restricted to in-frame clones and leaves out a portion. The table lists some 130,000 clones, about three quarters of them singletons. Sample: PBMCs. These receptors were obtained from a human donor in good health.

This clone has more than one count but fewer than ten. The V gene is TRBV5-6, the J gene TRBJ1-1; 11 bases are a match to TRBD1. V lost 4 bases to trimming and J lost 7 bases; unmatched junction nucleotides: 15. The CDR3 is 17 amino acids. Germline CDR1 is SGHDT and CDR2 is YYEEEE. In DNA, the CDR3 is TGTGCCAGCAGCCCGGACAGGGGGCGCGGAGGGAATGTTGAAGCTTTCTTT. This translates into CASSPDRGRGGNVEAFF.

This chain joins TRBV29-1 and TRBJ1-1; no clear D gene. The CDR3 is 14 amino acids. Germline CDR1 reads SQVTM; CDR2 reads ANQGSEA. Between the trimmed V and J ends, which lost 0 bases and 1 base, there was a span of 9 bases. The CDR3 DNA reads TGCAGCGTTGAAGAGGGTGGAGGGAACACTGAAGCTTTCTTT. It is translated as CSVEEGGGNTEAFF.

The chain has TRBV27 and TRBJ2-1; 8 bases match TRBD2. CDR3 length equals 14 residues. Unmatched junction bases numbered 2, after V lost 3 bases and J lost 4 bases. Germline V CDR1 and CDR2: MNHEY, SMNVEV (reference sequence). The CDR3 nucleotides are TGTGCCAGCAGTTTTACTAGCGGATACAATGAGCAGTTCTTC. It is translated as CASSFTSGYNEQFF.

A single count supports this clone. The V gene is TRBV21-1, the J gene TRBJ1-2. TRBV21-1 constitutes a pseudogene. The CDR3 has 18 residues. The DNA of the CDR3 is TGTGCCAGCGGCACGAGTCGGGGTAGCGGCAGACCTAACTATGGCTACACCTTC. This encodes CASGTSRGSGRPNYGYTF.

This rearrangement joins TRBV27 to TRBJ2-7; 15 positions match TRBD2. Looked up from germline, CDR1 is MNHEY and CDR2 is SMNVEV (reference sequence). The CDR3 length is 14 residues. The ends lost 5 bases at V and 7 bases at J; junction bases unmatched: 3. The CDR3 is CASSGTSGGREQYF. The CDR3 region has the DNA TGTGCCAGCAGTGGGACTAGCGGGGGGCGGGAGCAGTACTTC.

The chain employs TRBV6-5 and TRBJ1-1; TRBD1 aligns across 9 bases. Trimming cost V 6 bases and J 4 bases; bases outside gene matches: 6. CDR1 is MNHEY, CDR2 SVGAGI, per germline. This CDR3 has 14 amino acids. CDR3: CASRRGQGGTEAFF. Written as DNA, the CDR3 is TGTGCCAGCAGACGGGGACAGGGCGGCACTGAAGCTTTCTTT.

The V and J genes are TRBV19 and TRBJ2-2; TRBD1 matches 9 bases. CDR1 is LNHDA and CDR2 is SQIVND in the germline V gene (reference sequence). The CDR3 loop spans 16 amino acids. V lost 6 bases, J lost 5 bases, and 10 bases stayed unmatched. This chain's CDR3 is CASRRPGQGPTGELFF. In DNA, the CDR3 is TGTGCCAGTAGGAGGCCGGGACAGGGTCCTACCGGGGAGCTGTTTTTT.

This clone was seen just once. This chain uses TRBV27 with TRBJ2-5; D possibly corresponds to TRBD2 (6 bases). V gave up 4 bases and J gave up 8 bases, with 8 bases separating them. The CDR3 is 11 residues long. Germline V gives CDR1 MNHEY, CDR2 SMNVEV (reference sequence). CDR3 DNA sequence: TGTGCCAGCAGTTCGCGGGGTACCCAGTACTTC. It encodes CASSSRGTQYF.

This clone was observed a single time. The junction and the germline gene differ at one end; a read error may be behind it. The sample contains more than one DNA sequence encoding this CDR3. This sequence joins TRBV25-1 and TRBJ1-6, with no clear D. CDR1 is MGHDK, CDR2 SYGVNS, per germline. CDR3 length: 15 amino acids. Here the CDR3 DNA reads TGTGCCAGCAGTGTCCGGAGCCCCCTAGATTCCCCCCTCCACTTT. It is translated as CASSVRSPLDSPLHF. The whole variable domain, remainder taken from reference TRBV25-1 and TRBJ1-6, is EADIYQTPRYLVIGTGKKITLECSQTMGHDKMYWYQQDPGMELHLIHYSYGVNSTEKGDLSSESTVSRIRTEHFPLTLESARPSHTSQYLCASSVRSPLDSPLHFGNGTRLTVT.

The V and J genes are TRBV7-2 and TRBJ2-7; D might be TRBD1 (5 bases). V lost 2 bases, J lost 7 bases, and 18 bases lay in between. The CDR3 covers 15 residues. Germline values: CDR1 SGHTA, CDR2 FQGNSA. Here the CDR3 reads CASSLRKGLRGEQYF. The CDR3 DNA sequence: TGTGCCAGCAGCTTAAGAAAGGGGCTTCGCGGAGAGCAGTACTTC.

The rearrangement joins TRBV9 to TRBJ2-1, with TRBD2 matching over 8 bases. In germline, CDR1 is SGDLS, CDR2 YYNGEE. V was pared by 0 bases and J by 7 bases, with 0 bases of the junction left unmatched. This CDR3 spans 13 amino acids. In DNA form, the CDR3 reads TGTGCCAGCAGCGTAGCGGGGGGGAATGAGCAGTTCTTC. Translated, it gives CASSVAGGNEQFF.

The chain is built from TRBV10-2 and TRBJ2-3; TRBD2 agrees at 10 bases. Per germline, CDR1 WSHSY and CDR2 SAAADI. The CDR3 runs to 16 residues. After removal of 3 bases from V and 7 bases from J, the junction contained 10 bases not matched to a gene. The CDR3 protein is CASSDALASGGNTQYF. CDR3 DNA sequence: TGCGCCAGCAGTGATGCGTTGGCTAGCGGGGGTAATACGCAGTATTTT.

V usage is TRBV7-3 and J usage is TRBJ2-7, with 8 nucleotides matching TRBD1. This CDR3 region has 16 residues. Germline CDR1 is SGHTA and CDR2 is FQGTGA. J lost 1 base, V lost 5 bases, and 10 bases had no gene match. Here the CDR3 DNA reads TGTGCCAGCAGCCCTTTTGCCGGGACAGGTTCCTACGAGCAGTACTTC. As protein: CASSPFAGTGSYEQYF.

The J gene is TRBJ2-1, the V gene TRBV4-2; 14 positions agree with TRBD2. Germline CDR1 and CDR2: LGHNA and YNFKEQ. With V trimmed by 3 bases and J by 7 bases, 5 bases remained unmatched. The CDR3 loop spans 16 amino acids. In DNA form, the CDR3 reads TGTGCCAGCAGCCACACGGGACTAGCGGGGGTGAATGAGCAGTTCTTC. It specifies CASSHTGLAGVNEQFF.

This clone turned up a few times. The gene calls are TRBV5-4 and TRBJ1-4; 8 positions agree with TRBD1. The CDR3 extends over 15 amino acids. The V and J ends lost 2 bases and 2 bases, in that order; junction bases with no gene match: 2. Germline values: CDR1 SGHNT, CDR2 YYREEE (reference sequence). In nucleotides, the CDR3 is TGTGCCAGCAGCTTCGGACAGGGTACTAATGAAAAACTGTTTTTT. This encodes CASSFGQGTNEKLFF.

The CDR3 DNA reads TGTGCCAGTAGTATAGAACGCGGTGGGTGGGGCGCTTTCTTT. Protein sequence: CASSIERGGWGAFF. The chain carries TRBV19 and TRBJ1-1, with D perhaps TRBD1 (5 bases). V was clipped by 0 bases and J by 11 bases, with 16 bases between them. The CDR3 consists of 14 residues. CDR1 LNHDA and CDR2 SQIVND come from the germline V gene (reference sequence).

The CDR3 DNA reads TGCGCCAGCAGCTATAGCGGGGGGACCTACAATGAGCAGTTCTTC. It yields the protein CASSYSGGTYNEQFF. The chain has TRBV5-1 and TRBJ2-1; TRBD2 aligns across 10 bases. The CDR3 has 15 amino acids. The V gene end was trimmed by 3 bases and the J gene end by 2 bases; junction bases not matched to a gene: 2. Looked up from germline, CDR1 is SGHRS and CDR2 is YFSETQ.

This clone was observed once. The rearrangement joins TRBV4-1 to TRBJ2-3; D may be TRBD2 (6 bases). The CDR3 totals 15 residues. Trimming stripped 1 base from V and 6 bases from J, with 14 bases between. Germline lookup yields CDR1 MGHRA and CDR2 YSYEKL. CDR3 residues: CASSQADGTGDTQYF. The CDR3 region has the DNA TGCGCCAGCAGCCAAGCGGATGGGACTGGGGATACGCAGTATTTT.

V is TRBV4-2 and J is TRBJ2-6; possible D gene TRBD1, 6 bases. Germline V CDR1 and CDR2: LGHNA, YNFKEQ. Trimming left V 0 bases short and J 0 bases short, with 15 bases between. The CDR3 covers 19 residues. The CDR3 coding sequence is TGTGCCAGCAGCCAAGATTCGTCAGGGGCCTTCTCTGGGGCCAACGTCCTGACTTTC. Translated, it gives CASSQDSSGAFSGANVLTF.

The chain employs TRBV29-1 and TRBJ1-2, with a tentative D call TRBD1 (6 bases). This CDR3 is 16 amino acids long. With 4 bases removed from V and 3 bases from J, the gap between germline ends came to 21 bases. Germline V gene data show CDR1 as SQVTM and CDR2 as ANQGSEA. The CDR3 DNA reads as TGCAGCGTTGTCATCGGTTTACAGGGAAATGACTATGGCTACACCTTC. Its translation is CSVVIGLQGNDYGYTF.

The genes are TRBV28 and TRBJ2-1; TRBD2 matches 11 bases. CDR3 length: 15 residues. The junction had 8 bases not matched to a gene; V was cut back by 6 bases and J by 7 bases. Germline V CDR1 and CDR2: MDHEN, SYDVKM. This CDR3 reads CASSLLAGGGNEQFF. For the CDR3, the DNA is TGTGCCAGCAGCCTATTAGCGGGGGGGGGAAATGAGCAGTTCTTC.

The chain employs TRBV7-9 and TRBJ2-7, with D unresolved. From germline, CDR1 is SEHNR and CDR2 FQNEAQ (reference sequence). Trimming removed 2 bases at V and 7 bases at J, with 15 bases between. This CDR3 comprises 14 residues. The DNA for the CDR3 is TGTGCCAGCAGCTTATTTGGTGAAGCTAATGAGCAGTACTTC. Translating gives CASSLFGEANEQYF.

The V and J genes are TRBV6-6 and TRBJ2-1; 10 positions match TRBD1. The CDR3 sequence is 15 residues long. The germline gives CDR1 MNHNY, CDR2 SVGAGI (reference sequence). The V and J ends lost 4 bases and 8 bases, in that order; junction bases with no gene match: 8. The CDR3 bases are TGTGCCAGCAGTTTCCGGGACAGGGGTTCCGATGAGCAGTTCTTC. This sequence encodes CASSFRDRGSDEQFF.

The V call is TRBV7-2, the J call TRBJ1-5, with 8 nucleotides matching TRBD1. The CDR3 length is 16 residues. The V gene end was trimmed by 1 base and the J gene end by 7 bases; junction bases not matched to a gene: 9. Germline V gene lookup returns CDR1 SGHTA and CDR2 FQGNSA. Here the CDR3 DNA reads TGTGCCAGCAGCTTAGGCCGGACAGGGACGGGGCAGCCCCAGCATTTT. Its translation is CASSLGRTGTGQPQHF.

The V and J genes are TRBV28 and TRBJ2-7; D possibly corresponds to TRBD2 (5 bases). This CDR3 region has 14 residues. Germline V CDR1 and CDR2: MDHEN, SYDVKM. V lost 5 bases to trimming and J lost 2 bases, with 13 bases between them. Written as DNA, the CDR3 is TGTGCCAGCAGTCCCCCTGAGGGAGCCTACGAGCAGTACTTC. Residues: CASSPPEGAYEQYF.

Here the CDR3 reads CASSLRGGNIQYF. For the CDR3, the DNA is TGTGCCAGCAGCTTACGGGGAGGAAACATTCAGTACTTC. V usage is TRBV14 and J usage is TRBJ2-4; TRBD2 might be the D (6 bases). There are 13 residues in the CDR3. CDR1 and CDR2 from the germline V gene are SGHDN and FVKESK. V lost 5 bases to trimming and J lost 6 bases, with 11 bases between them.

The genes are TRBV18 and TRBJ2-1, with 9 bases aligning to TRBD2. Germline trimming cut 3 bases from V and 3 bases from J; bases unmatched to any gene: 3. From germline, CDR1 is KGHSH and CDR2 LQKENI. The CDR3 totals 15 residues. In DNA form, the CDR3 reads TGTGCCAGCTCACCGGTAGCGGGGGACTACAATGAGCAGTTCTTC. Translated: CASSPVAGDYNEQFF. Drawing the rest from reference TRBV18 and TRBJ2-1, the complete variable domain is NAGVMQNPRHLVRRRGQEARLRCSPMKGHSHVYWYRQLPEEGLKFMVYLQKENIIDESGMPKERFSAEFPKEGPSILRIQQVVRGDSAAYFCASSPVAGDYNEQFFGPGTRLTVL.

The chain's CDR3 is CATTRLAGTDTQYF. The CDR3 bases are TGTGCCACCACCCGACTAGCGGGGACAGATACGCAGTATTTT. V gene TRBV7-8 combines with J gene TRBJ2-3, with 11 bases matching TRBD2. The ends lost 10 bases at V and 3 bases at J; junction bases unmatched: 6. The CDR3 sequence is 14 residues long. The germline V gene has CDR1 SGHVS and CDR2 FQNEAQ.

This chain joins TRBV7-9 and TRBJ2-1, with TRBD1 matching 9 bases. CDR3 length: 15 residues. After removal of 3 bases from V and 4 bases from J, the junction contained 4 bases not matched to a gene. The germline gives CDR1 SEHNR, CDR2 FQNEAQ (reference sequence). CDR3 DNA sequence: TGTGCCAGCAGCTTTCCGGGACAGGGATACAATGAGCAGTTCTTC. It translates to CASSFPGQGYNEQFF.